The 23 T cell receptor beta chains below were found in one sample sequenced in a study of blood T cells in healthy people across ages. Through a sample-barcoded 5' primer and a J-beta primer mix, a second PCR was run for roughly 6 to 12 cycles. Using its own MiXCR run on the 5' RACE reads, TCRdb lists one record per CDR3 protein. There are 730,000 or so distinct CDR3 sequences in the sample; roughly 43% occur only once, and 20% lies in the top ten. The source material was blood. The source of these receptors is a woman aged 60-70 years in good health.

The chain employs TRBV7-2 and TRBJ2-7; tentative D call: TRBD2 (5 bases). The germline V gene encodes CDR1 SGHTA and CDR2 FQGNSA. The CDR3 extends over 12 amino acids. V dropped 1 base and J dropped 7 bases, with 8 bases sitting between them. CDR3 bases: TGTGCCAGCAGCTTAGTTGGACTTGAGCAGTACTTC. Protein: CASSLVGLEQYF.

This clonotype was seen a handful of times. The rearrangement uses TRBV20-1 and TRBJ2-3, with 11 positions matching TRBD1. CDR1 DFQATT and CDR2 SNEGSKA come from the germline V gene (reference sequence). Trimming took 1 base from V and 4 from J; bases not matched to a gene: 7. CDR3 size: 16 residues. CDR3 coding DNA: TGCAGTGCTAGAGGAACCGGGACAGGGGGACCAGATACGCAGTATTTT. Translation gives CSARGTGTGGPDTQYF.

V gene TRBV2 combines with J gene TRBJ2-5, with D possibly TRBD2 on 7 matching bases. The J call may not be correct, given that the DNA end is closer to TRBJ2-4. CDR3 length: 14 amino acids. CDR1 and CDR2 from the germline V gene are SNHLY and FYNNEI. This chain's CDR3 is CASTTEGGRNIQYF. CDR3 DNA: TGTGCCAGCACCACGGAGGGGGGGCGAAACATTCAGTACTTC.

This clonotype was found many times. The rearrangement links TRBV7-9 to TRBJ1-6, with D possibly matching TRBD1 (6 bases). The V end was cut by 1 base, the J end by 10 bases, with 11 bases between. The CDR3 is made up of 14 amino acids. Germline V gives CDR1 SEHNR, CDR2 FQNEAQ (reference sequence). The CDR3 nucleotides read TGTGCCAGCAGCTTAGGGGGGGCTCGGTCACCCCTCCACTTT. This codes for CASSLGGARSPLHF.

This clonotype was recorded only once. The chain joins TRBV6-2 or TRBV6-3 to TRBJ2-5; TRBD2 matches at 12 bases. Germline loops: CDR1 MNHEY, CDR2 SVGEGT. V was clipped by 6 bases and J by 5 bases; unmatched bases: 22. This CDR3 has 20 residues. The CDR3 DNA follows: TGTGCCAGCAGCCTTCCTGCTACCGGGACTAGCGGGTTTCTGGGGGAGACCCAGTACTTC. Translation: CASSLPATGTSGFLGETQYF.

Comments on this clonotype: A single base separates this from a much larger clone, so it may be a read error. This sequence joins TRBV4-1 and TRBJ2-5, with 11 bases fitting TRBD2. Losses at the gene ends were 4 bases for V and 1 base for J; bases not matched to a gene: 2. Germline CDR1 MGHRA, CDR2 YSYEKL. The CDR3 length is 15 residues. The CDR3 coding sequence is TGCGCCAGCAGCCTTAGCGGGGGGGCCCAAGAGACCCAGTACTTC. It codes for CASSLSGGAQETQYF.

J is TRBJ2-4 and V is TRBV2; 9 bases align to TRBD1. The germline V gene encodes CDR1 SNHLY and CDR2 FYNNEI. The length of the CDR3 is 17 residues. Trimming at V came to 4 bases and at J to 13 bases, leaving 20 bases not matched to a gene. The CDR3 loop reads CASSAVPGQGSNNEQYF. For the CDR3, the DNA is TGTGCCAGCAGTGCGGTTCCGGGACAGGGTTCCAACAATGAGCAGTACTTC.

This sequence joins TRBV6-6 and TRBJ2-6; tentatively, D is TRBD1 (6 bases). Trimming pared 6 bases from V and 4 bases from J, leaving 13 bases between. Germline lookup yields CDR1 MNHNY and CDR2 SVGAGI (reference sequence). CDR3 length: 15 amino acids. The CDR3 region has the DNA TGTGCCAGCAGCACAGGGTCTTCGGGGGCCAACGTCCTGACTTTC. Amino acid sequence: CASSTGSSGANVLTF.

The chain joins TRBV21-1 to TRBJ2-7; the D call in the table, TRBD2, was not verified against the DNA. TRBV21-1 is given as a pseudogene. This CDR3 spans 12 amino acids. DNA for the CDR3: TGTGCCAGCAGCAAATCAGGGAATAGGCAGTACTTC. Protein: CASSKSGNRQYF.

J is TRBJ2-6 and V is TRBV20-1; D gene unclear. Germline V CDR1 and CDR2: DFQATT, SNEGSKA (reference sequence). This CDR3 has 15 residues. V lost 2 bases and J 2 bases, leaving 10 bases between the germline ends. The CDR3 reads CSARRIATGANVLTF. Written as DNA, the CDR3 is TGCAGTGCTAGACGGATCGCGACTGGGGCCAACGTCCTGACTTTC.

CDR3 sequence reads: CASSYRGLETASYGYTF. CDR3 bases: TGTGCCAGCAGTTATAGGGGGCTAGAGACGGCTTCATATGGCTACACCTTC. The chain couples TRBV27 to TRBJ1-2; 7 bases are shared with TRBD1. In germline, CDR1 is MNHEY, CDR2 SMNVEV (reference sequence). The V gene end was trimmed by 4 bases and the J gene end by 5 bases; junction bases not matched to a gene: 16. This CDR3 comprises 17 residues.

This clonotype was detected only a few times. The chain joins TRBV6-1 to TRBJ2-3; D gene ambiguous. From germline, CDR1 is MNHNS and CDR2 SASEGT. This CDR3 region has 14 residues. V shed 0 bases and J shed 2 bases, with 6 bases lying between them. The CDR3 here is CASSEAGYTDTQYF. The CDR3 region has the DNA TGTGCCAGCAGTGAAGCAGGTTACACAGATACGCAGTATTTT.

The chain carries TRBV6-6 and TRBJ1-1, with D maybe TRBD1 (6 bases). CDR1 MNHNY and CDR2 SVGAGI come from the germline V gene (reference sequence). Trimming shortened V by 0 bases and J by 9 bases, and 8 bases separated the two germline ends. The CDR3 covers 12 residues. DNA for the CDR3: TGTGCCAGCAGTTACTCACAGGGCCAAGCTTTCTTT. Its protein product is CASSYSQGQAFF.

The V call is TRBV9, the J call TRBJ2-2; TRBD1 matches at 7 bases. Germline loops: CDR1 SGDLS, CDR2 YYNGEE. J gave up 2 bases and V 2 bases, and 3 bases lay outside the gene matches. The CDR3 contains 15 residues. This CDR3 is CASSVGQTNTGELFF. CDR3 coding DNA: TGTGCCAGCAGCGTGGGACAGACAAACACCGGGGAGCTGTTTTTT.

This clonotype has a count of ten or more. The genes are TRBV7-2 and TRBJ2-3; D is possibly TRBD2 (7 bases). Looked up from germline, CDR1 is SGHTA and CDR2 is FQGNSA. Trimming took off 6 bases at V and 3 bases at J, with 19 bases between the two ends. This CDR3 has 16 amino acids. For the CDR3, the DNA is TGTGCCAGCAGGCCCTTCCCGGGGGGCAGTACAGATACGCAGTATTTT. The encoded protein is CASRPFPGGSTDTQYF.

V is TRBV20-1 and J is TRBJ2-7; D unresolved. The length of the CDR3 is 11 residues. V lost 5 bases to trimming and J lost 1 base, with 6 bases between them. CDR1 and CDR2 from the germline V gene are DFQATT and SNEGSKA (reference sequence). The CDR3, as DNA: TGCAGTGCTGGCCCTTCCTACGAGCAGTACTTC. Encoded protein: CSAGPSYEQYF.

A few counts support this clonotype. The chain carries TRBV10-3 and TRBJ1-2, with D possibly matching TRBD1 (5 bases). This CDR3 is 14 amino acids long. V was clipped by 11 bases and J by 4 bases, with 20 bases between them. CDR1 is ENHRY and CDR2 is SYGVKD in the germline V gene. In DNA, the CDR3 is TGTGCCGCCTCCGGGACCGGGGACCTCTATGGCTACACCTTC. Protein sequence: CAASGTGDLYGYTF.

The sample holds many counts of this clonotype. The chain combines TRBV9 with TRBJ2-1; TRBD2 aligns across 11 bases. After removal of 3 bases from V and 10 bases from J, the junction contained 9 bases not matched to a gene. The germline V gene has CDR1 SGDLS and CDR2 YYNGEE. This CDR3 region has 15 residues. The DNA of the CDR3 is TGTGCCAGCAGCGCAAATGTAGCGGGAGGGGTGGAGCAGTTCTTC. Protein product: CASSANVAGGVEQFF.

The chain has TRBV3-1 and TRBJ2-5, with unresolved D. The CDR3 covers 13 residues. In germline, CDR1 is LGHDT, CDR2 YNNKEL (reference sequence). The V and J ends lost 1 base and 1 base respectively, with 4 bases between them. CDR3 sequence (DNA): TGTGCCAGCAGCCAAGCCACCCAAGAGACCCAGTACTTC. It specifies CASSQATQETQYF.

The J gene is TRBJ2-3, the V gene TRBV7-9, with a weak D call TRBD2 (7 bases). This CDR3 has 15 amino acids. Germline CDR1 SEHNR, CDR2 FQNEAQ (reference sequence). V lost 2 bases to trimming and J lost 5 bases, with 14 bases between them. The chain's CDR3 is CASSLMAGAGDTQYF. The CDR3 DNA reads TGTGCCAGCAGCTTAATGGCGGGGGCTGGAGATACGCAGTATTTT.

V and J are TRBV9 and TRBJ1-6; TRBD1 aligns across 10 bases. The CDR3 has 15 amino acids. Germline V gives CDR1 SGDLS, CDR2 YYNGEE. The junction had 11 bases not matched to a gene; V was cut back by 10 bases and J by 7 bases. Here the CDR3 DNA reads TGTGCCGAGCGAATCCCGGGACAGGGGAATTCACCCCTCCACTTT. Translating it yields CAERIPGQGNSPLHF.

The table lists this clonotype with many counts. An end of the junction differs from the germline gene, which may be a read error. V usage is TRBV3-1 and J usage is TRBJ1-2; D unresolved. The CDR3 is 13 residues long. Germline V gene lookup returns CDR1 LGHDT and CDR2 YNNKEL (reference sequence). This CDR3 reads CASSQDVLYGYTF. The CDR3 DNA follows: TGCGCCAGCAGCCAAGATGTCCTTTATGGCTACACCTTC.

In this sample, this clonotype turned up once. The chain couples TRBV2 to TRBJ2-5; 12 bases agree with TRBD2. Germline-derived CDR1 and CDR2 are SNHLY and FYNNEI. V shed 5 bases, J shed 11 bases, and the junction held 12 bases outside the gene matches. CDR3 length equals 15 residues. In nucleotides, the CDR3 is TGTGCCAGCAGTCCCGGACTAGCGGGAATCGGTGAGCAGTACTTC. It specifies CASSPGLAGIGEQYF.